Below, 21 T cell receptor beta chains from the same sample are listed, as sequenced in a study of T cell responses to AZD1222 COVID-19 vaccine. Sequencing used immunoSEQ multiplex PCR; TCRdb keeps in-frame clones, though not all of them. The profile covers more than 85,000 clones, with about 88% appearing a single time and approximately 45% taken by the ten largest. The sample in question was peripheral blood, obtained 28 days after the second AZD1222 dose. These receptors were collected from an adult who received the AZD1222 COVID-19 vaccine.

The CDR3 sequence: CASSPIAGSYNEQFF. Here the CDR3 DNA reads TGTGCCAGCAGCCCAATAGCGGGGTCCTACAATGAGCAGTTCTTC. This chain connects TRBV6-4 to TRBJ2-1; 8 nucleotides match TRBD2. There are 15 residues in the CDR3. Trimming removed 6 bases from V and 1 base from J; junction bases left unmatched: 5. Germline assignment: CDR1 MRHNA and CDR2 SNTAGT.

The J gene is TRBJ1-2, the V gene TRBV6-5; a weak D match, TRBD1 (6 bases). Per germline, CDR1 MNHEY and CDR2 SVGAGI. The V gene lost 7 bases and the J gene lost 6 bases, with 21 bases spanning the gap. CDR3 length equals 15 residues. CDR3 protein: CASNQMGGNRDGYTF. In DNA, the CDR3 is TGTGCCAGCAACCAAATGGGGGGGAACAGGGATGGCTACACCTTC.

A single count supports this clone. This sequence joins TRBV10-1 and TRBJ2-1, with 10 positions matching TRBD2. CDR1 is WNHNN and CDR2 is SYGVQD in the germline V gene (reference sequence). V was pared by 7 bases and J by 8 bases, with 14 bases of the junction left unmatched. The length of the CDR3 is 16 residues. CDR3 sequence reads: CASITSKREGEHEQFF. Written as DNA, the CDR3 is TGCGCCAGCATCACCTCCAAGCGGGAGGGGGAACATGAGCAGTTCTTC.

This clone was picked up one time. The chain couples TRBV28 to TRBJ1-4, with TRBD1 as a possible D gene (5 bases). V dropped 7 bases and J dropped 0 bases, with 15 bases sitting between them. This CDR3 contains 16 residues. Germline V gene lookup returns CDR1 MDHEN and CDR2 SYDVKM. The CDR3 DNA reads TGTGCCAGCACACCTACAGGTTTTGCAACTAATGAAAAACTGTTTTTT. It codes for CASTPTGFATNEKLFF. The full variable domain, its missing parts supplied by reference TRBV28 and TRBJ1-4, is DVKVTQSSRYLVKRTGEKVFLECVQDMDHENMFWYRQDPGLGLRLIYFSYDVKMKEKGDIPEGYSVSREKKERFSLILESASTNQTSMYLCASTPTGFATNEKLFFGSGTQLSVL.

The J gene is TRBJ1-5, the V gene TRBV28; D gene ambiguous. The CDR3 consists of 14 residues. Germline V CDR1 and CDR2: MDHEN, SYDVKM. Trimming pared 3 bases from V and 4 bases from J, leaving 10 bases between. DNA for the CDR3: TGTGCCAGCAGTTTGACACAGACAAATCAGCCCCAGCATTTT. Its protein is CASSLTQTNQPQHF.

This clone was seen a few times. The chain couples TRBV18 to TRBJ1-5; D unclear. The CDR3 contains 14 residues. Germline values: CDR1 KGHSH, CDR2 LQKENI. Trimming shortened V by 4 bases and J by 3 bases, and 10 bases separated the two germline ends. CDR3 residues: CASSRPGYNQPQHF. The CDR3 coding sequence is TGTGCCAGCTCACGCCCGGGATACAATCAGCCCCAGCATTTT.

This chain joins TRBV7-2 and TRBJ1-1; the D gene is possibly TRBD1 (6 bases). The ends were cut back, 0 bases at V and 0 bases at J, with 17 bases in the middle. This CDR3 spans 18 amino acids. The germline CDR1 and CDR2 sequences are SGHTA and FQGNSA. CDR3 residues: CASSLAPGQGLLNTEAFF. DNA for the CDR3: TGTGCCAGCAGCTTAGCCCCGGGGCAGGGGTTACTGAACACTGAAGCTTTCTTT.

The CDR3 is CASSSPSRTQYF. In nucleotides, the CDR3 is TGTGCCAGCAGTTCTCCGTCCCGGACCCAGTACTTC. The V gene is TRBV27, the J gene TRBJ2-5; D call uncertain. The CDR3 consists of 12 residues. V lost 4 bases to trimming and J lost 7 bases, with 10 bases between them. The germline CDR1 and CDR2 sequences are MNHEY and SMNVEV (reference sequence).

Comments on this clone: The conserved phenylalanine or tryptophan is not found at the CDR3 terminus, so this likely reflects a read error. Because the CDR3's place on the DNA is in doubt, the DNA is left out and the CDR3 is given as listed by TCRdb. The J gene is TRBJ1-1, the V gene TRBV5-1; the table gives TRBD1 as D, unverified against the DNA. In germline, CDR1 is SGHRS, CDR2 YFSETQ. The CDR3 length is 12 residues, termini included. CDR3 sequence reads: CASSFTHLGQAV.

The V gene is TRBV9, the J gene TRBJ2-5; D possibly corresponds to TRBD1 (7 bases). Trimming left V 0 bases short and J 5 bases short, with 8 bases between. Germline loops: CDR1 SGDLS, CDR2 YYNGEE. The CDR3 loop spans 13 amino acids. This CDR3 is CASSVAGGETQYF. The CDR3 DNA reads TGTGCCAGCAGCGTAGCAGGGGGGGAGACCCAGTACTTC.

V gene TRBV12-3 or TRBV12-4 combines with J gene TRBJ1-2, with unresolved D. V gave up 3 bases and J gave up 7 bases, with 12 bases separating them. This CDR3 contains 13 residues. The CDR3 reads CASSFGQAAGYTF. The CDR3 nucleotides are TGTGCCAGCAGTTTCGGTCAGGCTGCTGGCTACACCTTC.

The chain is built from TRBV6-5 and TRBJ1-1; unclear D gene. Germline V gives CDR1 MNHEY, CDR2 SVGAGI. Trimming pared 7 bases from V and 1 base from J, leaving 10 bases between. This CDR3 contains 13 residues. Here the CDR3 DNA reads TGTGCCAGCACCGAGGTGGAGAACACTGAAGCTTTCTTT. It translates to CASTEVENTEAFF.

In its sample, this clone was seen a few times. V usage is TRBV7-2 and J usage is TRBJ2-2; TRBD2 aligns across 7 bases. V was pared by 6 bases and J by 2 bases, with 6 bases of the junction left unmatched. The CDR3 loop spans 15 amino acids. CDR1 SGHTA and CDR2 FQGNSA come from the germline V gene. Here the CDR3 reads CASSPGTTNTGELFF. The CDR3 nucleotides are TGTGCCAGCAGTCCCGGGACTACAAACACCGGGGAGCTGTTTTTT.

The table lists this clone with a count of one. The DNA for the CDR3 is TGTGCCAGCAGCGACGAAAAGGGACTAGCGGGAGAAGGAACCGGGGAGCTGTTTTTT. This gives the protein CASSDEKGLAGEGTGELFF. This chain joins TRBV5-4 and TRBJ2-2; 14 bases line up with TRBD2. V was pared by 4 bases and J by 5 bases, with 13 bases of the junction left unmatched. Germline CDR1 reads SGHNT; CDR2 reads YYREEE (reference sequence). The CDR3 spans 19 residues. Variable domain in full (rest from reference TRBV5-4 and TRBJ2-2): ETGVTQSPTHLIKTRGQQVTLRCSSQSGHNTVSWYQQALGQGPQFIFQYYREEENGRGNFPPRFSGLQFPNYSSELNVNALELDDSALYLCASSDEKGLAGEGTGELFFGEGSRLTVL.

The rearrangement uses TRBV7-2 and TRBJ2-7; 7 positions match TRBD2. This CDR3 is 19 amino acids long. Germline CDR1 reads SGHTA; CDR2 reads FQGNSA. With 0 bases clipped from V and 2 bases from J, the junction kept 16 bases outside the gene matches. DNA for the CDR3: TGTGCCAGCAGCTTAGCGTTCGGTGCAGGACACGGGAGGCCCTACGAGCAGTACTTC. This codes for CASSLAFGAGHGRPYEQYF.

CDR3: CASRGTGWVQETQYF. Written as DNA, the CDR3 is TGTGCCAGCCGCGGGACAGGGTGGGTCCAAGAGACCCAGTACTTC. The chain uses TRBV28 and TRBJ2-5, with 9 bases identical to TRBD1. The germline V gene has CDR1 MDHEN and CDR2 SYDVKM. The CDR3 covers 15 residues. The trim removed 8 bases at V and 1 base at J, leaving 8 bases unmatched.

This clone showed up just once. The J gene is TRBJ2-3, the V gene TRBV7-3; possibly TRBD1 or TRBD2 for D (5 bases each). V shed 2 bases and J shed 2 bases, with 14 bases lying between them. The germline V gene encodes CDR1 SGHTA and CDR2 FQGTGA. CDR3 length equals 16 residues. CDR3 DNA sequence: TGTGCCAGCAGCTTAGGTCGGGGACGGTACACAGATACGCAGTATTTT. The encoded protein is CASSLGRGRYTDTQYF.

V and J are TRBV7-9 and TRBJ1-2; 8 nucleotides align to TRBD1. Unmatched junction bases numbered 7, after V lost 1 base and J lost 3 bases. This CDR3 has 16 amino acids. Germline values: CDR1 SEHNR, CDR2 FQNEAQ (reference sequence). The CDR3 DNA follows: TGTGCCAGCAGCTTAGGGGCAGGGGGCGCGTACTATGGCTACACCTTC. Protein sequence: CASSLGAGGAYYGYTF.

This clone appeared a single time. This rearrangement joins TRBV7-9 to TRBJ1-1; D not certain. From germline, CDR1 is SEHNR and CDR2 FQNEAQ (reference sequence). The CDR3 has 14 amino acids. Trimming cost V 5 bases and J 1 base, with 11 bases left between them. The CDR3 loop is CASSPVAQNTEAFF. The DNA of the CDR3 is TGTGCCAGCAGCCCAGTGGCCCAGAACACTGAAGCTTTCTTT.

The gene calls are TRBV6-1 and TRBJ1-5, with TRBD1 matching over 10 bases. The CDR3 is 16 amino acids. The germline V gene encodes CDR1 MNHNS and CDR2 SASEGT. V was pared by 4 bases and J by 7 bases, with 10 bases of the junction left unmatched. CDR3 nucleotides: TGTGCCAGCAGTGGCCGGGACAGGGGTGTCAACCAGCCCCAGCATTTT. Its protein product is CASSGRDRGVNQPQHF.

The chain joins TRBV28 to TRBJ2-2; 16 bases agree with TRBD2. This CDR3 has 16 amino acids. Germline CDR1 MDHEN, CDR2 SYDVKM. The V segment lost 4 bases and the J segment 5 bases; nucleotides outside the gene matches: 1. CDR3 nucleotides: TGTGCCAGCAGTTCGGGACTAGCGGGAGGGACCGGGGAGCTGTTTTTT. Amino acids: CASSSGLAGGTGELFF.